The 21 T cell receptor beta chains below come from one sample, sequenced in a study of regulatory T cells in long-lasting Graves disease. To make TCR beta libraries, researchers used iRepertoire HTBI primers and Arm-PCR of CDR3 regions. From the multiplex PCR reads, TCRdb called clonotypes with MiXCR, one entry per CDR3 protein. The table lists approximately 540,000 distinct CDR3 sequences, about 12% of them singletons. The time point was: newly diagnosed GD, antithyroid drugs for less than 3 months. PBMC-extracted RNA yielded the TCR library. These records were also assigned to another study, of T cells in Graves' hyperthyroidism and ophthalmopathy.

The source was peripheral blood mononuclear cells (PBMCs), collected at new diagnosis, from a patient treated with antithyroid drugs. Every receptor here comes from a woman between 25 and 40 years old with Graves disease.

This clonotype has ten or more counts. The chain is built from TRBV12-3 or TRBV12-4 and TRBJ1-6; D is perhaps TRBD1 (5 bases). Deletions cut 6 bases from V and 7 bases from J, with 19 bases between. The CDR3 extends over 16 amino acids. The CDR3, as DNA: TGTGCCAGCAGCCCTGTGGGGGACTCCATAAATTCACCCCTCCACTTT. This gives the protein CASSPVGDSINSPLHF.

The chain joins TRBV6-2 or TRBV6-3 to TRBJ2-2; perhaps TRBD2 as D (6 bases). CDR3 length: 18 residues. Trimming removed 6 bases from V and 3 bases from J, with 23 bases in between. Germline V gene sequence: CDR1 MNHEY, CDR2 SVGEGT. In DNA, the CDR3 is TGTGCCAGCAGGGGAGATTGGATAGCGGCCCTTCACACCGGGGAGCTGTTTTTT. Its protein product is CASRGDWIAALHTGELFF.

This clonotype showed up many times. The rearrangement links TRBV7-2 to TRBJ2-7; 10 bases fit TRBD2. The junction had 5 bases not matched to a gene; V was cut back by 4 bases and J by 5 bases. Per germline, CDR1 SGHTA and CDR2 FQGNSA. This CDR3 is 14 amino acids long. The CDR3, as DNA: TGTGCCAGCAGCTCGCTAGCGGGAGTTAACGAGCAGTACTTC. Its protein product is CASSSLAGVNEQYF.

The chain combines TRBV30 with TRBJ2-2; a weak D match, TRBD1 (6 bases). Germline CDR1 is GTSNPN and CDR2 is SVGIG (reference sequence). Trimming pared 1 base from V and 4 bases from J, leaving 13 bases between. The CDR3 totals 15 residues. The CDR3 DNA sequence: TGTGCCTGGAGTGCCGACAGGACCAGCACCGGGGAGCTGTTTTTT. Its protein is CAWSADRTSTGELFF.

As DNA, the CDR3 is TGTGCCAGTAGAACCGGGTCAAGGACCGGGGAGCTGTTTTTT. Its protein product is CASRTGSRTGELFF. The V and J genes are TRBV19 and TRBJ2-2; D is unclear. Trimming shortened V by 6 bases and J by 5 bases, and 13 bases separated the two germline ends. This CDR3 has 14 residues. CDR1 is LNHDA and CDR2 is SQIVND in the germline V gene (reference sequence).

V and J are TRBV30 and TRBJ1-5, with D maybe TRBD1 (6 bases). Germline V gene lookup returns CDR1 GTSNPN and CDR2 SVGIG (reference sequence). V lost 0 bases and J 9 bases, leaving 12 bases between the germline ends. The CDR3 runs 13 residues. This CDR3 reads CAWSVGGPRPQHF. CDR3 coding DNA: TGTGCCTGGAGTGTAGGGGGGCCTCGGCCCCAGCATTTT.

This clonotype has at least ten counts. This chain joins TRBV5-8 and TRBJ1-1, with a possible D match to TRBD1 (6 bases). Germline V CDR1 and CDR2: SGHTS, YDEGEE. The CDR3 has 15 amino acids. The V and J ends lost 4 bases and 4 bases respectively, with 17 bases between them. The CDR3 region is CASSEAQGWVTEAFF. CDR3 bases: TGTGCCAGCAGCGAGGCACAGGGATGGGTCACTGAAGCTTTCTTT.

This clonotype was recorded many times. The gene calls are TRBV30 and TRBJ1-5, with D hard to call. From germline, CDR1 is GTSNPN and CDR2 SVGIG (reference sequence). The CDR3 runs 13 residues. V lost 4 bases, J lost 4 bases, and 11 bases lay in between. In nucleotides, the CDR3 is TGTGCCTGGAATAGGGCAGAGAATCAGCCCCAGCATTTT. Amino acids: CAWNRAENQPQHF.

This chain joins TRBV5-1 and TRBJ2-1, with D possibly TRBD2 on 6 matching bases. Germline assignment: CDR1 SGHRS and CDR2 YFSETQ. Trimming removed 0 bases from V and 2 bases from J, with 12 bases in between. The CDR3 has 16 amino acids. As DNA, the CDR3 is TGCGCCAGCAGCTTGGATATGGTAGCGGCCTACAATGAGCAGTTCTTC. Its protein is CASSLDMVAAYNEQFF.

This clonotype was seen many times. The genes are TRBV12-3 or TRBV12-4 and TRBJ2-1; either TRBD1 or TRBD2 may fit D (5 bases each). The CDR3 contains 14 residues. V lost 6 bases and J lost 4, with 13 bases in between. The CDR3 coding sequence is TGTGCCAGCAGCCGGGACGGCGGATACAATGAGCAGTTCTTC. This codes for CASSRDGGYNEQFF.

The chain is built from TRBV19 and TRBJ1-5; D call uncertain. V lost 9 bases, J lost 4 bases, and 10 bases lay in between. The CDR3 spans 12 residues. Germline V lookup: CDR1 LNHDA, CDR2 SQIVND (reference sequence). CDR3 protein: CASGDRNQPQHF. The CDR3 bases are TGTGCCAGCGGGGATAGGAATCAGCCCCAGCATTTT.

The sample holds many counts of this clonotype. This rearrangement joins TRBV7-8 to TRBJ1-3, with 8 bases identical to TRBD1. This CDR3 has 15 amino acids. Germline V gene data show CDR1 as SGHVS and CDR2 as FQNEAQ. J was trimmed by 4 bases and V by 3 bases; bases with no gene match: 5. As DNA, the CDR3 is TGTGCCAGCAGCTTGGACAGGGTGGGCGGAAACACCATATATTTT. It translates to CASSLDRVGGNTIYF.

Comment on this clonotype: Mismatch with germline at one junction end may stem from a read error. The CDR3 nucleotides are TGTGCCAGCGGCCAATTACACAGGGGAACTGAAGCTTTCTTT. As protein: CASGQLHRGTEAFF. The chain is built from TRBV3-1 and TRBJ1-1; 7 nucleotides align to TRBD1. The CDR3 is 14 amino acids. Germline V gene sequence: CDR1 LGHDT, CDR2 YNNKEL (reference sequence).

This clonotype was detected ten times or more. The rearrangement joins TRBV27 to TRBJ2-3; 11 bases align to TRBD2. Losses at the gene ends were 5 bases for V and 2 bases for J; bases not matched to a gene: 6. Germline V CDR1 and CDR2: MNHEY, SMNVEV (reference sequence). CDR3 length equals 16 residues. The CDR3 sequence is CASSLRLAGHTDTQYF. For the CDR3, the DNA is TGTGCCAGCAGTCTTAGACTAGCGGGGCACACAGATACGCAGTATTTT.

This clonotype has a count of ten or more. In DNA form, the CDR3 reads TGTGCCAGCATCCTAGCGGGAGGAGGAGAGACCCAGTACTTC. This encodes CASILAGGGETQYF. The rearrangement links TRBV2 to TRBJ2-5; 11 bases align to TRBD2. The CDR3 sequence is 14 residues long. Unmatched junction bases numbered 5, after V lost 7 bases and J lost 4 bases. Germline CDR1 reads SNHLY; CDR2 reads FYNNEI.

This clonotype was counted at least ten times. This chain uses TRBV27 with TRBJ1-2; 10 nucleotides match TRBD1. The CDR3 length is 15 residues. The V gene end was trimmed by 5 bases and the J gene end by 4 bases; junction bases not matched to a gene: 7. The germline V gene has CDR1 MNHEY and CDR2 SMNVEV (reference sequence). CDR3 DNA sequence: TGTGCCAGCAGTAGCCGGACAGGGGGTTTCTATGGCTACACCTTC. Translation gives CASSSRTGGFYGYTF.

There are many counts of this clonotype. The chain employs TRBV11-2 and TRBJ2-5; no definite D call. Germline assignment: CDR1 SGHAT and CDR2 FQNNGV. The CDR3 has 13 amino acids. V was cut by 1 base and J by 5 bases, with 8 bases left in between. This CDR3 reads CASSLAGLETQYF. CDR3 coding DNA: TGTGCCAGCAGCTTAGCTGGGCTGGAGACCCAGTACTTC. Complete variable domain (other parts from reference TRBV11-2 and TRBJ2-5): EAGVAQSPRYKIIEKRQSVAFWCNPISGHATLYWYQQILGQGPKLLIQFQNNGVVDDSQLPKDRFSAERLKGVDSTLKIQPAKLEDSAVYLCASSLAGLETQYFGPGTRLLVL.

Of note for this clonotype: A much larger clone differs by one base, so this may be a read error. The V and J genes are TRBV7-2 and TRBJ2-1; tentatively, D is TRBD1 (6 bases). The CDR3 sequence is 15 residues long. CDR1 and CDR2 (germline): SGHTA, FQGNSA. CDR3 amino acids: CANSTRQAVLGEQFF. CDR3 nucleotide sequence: TGTGCCAACAGCACCCGACAGGCAGTATTGGGTGAGCAGTTCTTC.

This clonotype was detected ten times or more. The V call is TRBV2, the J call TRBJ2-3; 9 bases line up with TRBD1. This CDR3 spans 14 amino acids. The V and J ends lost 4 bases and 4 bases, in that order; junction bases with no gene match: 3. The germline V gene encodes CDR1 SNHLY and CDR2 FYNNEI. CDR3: CASSAGTGSDTQYF. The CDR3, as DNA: TGTGCCAGCAGTGCTGGGACAGGGTCAGATACGCAGTATTTT.

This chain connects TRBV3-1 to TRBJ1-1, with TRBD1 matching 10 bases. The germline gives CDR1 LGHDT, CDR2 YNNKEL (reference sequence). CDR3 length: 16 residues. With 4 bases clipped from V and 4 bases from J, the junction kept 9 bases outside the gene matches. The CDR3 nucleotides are TGTGCCAGCAGCCGTACCCCGGGACAGGGGTCCACTGAAGCTTTCTTT. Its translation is CASSRTPGQGSTEAFF.

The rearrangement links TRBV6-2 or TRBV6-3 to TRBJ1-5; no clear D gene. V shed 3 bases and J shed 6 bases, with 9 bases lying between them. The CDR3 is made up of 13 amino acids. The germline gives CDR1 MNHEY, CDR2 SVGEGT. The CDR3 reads CASSYDLGQPQHF. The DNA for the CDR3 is TGTGCCAGCAGTTATGATTTGGGTCAGCCCCAGCATTTT.